A single sample is the source of the 24 T cell receptor beta chains below, sequenced in a study of T cells in severe cutaneous drug reactions. Bulk and single-cell libraries used iRepertoire multiplex PCR with TCR subtype-specific primers. With the multiplex PCR reads reprocessed, TCRdb shows one record per CDR3 protein and no DNA. The listing contains about 21,000 distinct CDR3 sequences. Carbamazepine had induced Stevens-Johnson syndrome or toxic epidermal necrolysis in the sequenced donors. Sequenced: PBMCs. These receptors were collected from a human donor with toxic epidermal necrolysis, a severe cutaneous drug reaction.

This chain connects TRBV4-3 to TRBJ2-2; there is no DNA to check the TCRdb D call of TRBD1. The V gene's germline CDR1 is LGHNA and CDR2 YSLEER. The CDR3 has 14 residues. This CDR3 reads CASSQEARVGELFF.

V usage is TRBV5-4 and J usage is TRBJ2-3; TCRdb picks TRBD1, but there is no DNA to check that call. This CDR3 has 15 amino acids. Per germline, CDR1 SGHNT and CDR2 YYREEE (reference sequence). The CDR3 protein is CASSPGDRLGDTQYF.

The chain employs TRBV7-9 and TRBJ2-7; TCRdb lists TRBD2, though no DNA is available to test this call. The germline V gene encodes CDR1 SEHNR and CDR2 FQNEAQ (reference sequence). CDR3 length: 14 amino acids. Here the CDR3 reads CASSTASGMGEQYF.

The chain carries TRBV6-5 and TRBJ1-3; TCRdb names TRBD1, which stays unverified in the absence of DNA. The length of the CDR3 is 15 residues. CDR1 is MNHEY and CDR2 is SVGAGI in the germline V gene. The CDR3 loop is CASSSDRGTGNTIYF.

This chain links TRBV2 with TRBJ1-2; the TCRdb D gene call, TRBD1, has no DNA to confirm it. CDR1 is SNHLY and CDR2 is FYNNEI in the germline V gene. The CDR3 is 17 amino acids. The CDR3 region is CASSPKGTDQANYGYTF.

The chain couples TRBV28 to TRBJ2-1; TCRdb lists TRBD1, though no DNA is available to test this call. This CDR3 has 14 amino acids. Per germline, CDR1 MDHEN and CDR2 SYDVKM. CDR3 region: CASEGGTNYNEQFF.

This clonotype shows up as medium-sized by frequency. The chain employs TRBV2 and TRBJ2-7; without DNA, the TCRdb call of TRBD2 cannot be checked. This CDR3 comprises 15 residues. CDR1 is SNHLY, CDR2 FYNNEI, per germline. CDR3: CASSEPGQGGDEQYF.

The genes are TRBV5-1 and TRBJ2-1; the D call of TRBD2 rests on TCRdb alone, since no DNA is present to check it. Germline CDR1 and CDR2: SGHRS and YFSETQ. This CDR3 comprises 17 residues. The CDR3 region is CASSSGLAGAFYNEQFF.

The chain recombines TRBV19 with TRBJ1-1. From germline, CDR1 is LNHDA and CDR2 SQIVND (reference sequence). This CDR3 spans 15 amino acids. The CDR3 spells CASSMYPAENTEAFF.

The chain joins TRBV6-5 to TRBJ1-3. Per the germline V gene, CDR1 is MNHEY and CDR2 is SVGAGI. This CDR3 contains 14 residues. CDR3 sequence reads: CASSYSGPGNTIYF.

The CDR3 sequence: CSARDGRGVTEAFF. The rearrangement joins TRBV20-1 to TRBJ1-1; with no DNA, the TCRdb D assignment of TRBD1 cannot be verified. The CDR3 runs to 14 residues. Per the germline V gene, CDR1 is DFQATT and CDR2 is SNEGSKA (reference sequence).

The J gene is TRBJ1-3, the V gene TRBV7-6. Germline V lookup: CDR1 SGHVS, CDR2 FNYEAQ. The CDR3 spans 16 residues. This CDR3 reads CASSLVAEDLGNTIYF. The full variable domain, in which reference TRBV7-6 and TRBJ1-3 provide the parts outside the CDR3, is GAGVSQSPRYKVTKRGQDVALRCDPISGHVSLYWYRQALGQGPEFLTYFNYEAQQDKSGLPNDRFSAERPEGSISTLTIQRTEQRDSAMYRCASSLVAEDLGNTIYFGEGSWLTVV.

This clonotype is labeled large based on frequency. The genes are TRBV2 and TRBJ2-1; with no DNA, the TCRdb D assignment of TRBD2 cannot be verified. The length of the CDR3 is 14 residues. Germline CDR1 is SNHLY and CDR2 is FYNNEI. CDR3 amino acids: CASQPGLADNEQFF.

The chain combines TRBV20-1 with TRBJ2-7; TCRdb returns TRBD2, unconfirmable since there is no DNA. Looked up from germline, CDR1 is DFQATT and CDR2 is SNEGSKA (reference sequence). The CDR3 spans 13 residues. The CDR3 loop is CSASSGLGYEQYF.

The V and J genes are TRBV14 and TRBJ2-5; the D call from TCRdb, TRBD2, cannot be confirmed without DNA. This CDR3 is built from 17 residues. Germline V gene data show CDR1 as SGHDN and CDR2 as FVKESK. The CDR3: CASSQDRSSGRQETQYF.

The chain uses TRBV20-1 and TRBJ1-2; TCRdb gives TRBD1 as the D gene, but with no DNA this cannot be confirmed. The CDR3 sequence is 13 residues long. Per germline, CDR1 DFQATT and CDR2 SNEGSKA (reference sequence). The CDR3 loop is CSAIPTVSYGYTF.

This chain uses TRBV9 with TRBJ2-5. Germline values: CDR1 SGDLS, CDR2 YYNGEE. The CDR3 consists of 13 residues. This chain's CDR3 is CASSELSRETQYF.

The V gene is TRBV10-1, the J gene TRBJ2-5; the D call from TCRdb, TRBD1, cannot be confirmed without DNA. The CDR3 covers 15 residues. The germline CDR1 and CDR2 sequences are WNHNN and SYGVQD (reference sequence). This chain's CDR3 is CASSEFPGGQETQYF.

According to its frequency, this clonotype is medium-sized (0.01 to 0.1%). V usage is TRBV29-1 and J usage is TRBJ2-1; with no DNA, the TCRdb D assignment of TRBD2 cannot be verified. The CDR3 sequence is 15 residues long. Germline lookup yields CDR1 SQVTM and CDR2 ANQGSEA. The CDR3: CSVDGLAGARNEQFF.

The genes are TRBV7-9 and TRBJ2-3; TCRdb picks TRBD1, but there is no DNA to check that call. The CDR3 loop spans 15 amino acids. CDR1 is SEHNR and CDR2 is FQNEAQ in the germline V gene (reference sequence). This CDR3 is CASSLEAGSTDTQYF.

The chain recombines TRBV7-9 with TRBJ1-1; TCRdb picks TRBD1, but there is no DNA to check that call. Germline CDR1 and CDR2: SEHNR and FQNEAQ (reference sequence). The length of the CDR3 is 12 residues. This CDR3 is CASSFRQGEAFF.

The chain couples TRBV28 to TRBJ2-1; TCRdb reports TRBD1, a call that lacks DNA to check it against. Germline V CDR1 and CDR2: MDHEN, SYDVKM. The CDR3 extends over 17 amino acids. CDR3 sequence: CASSLWNIGQGGDEQFF.

The J gene is TRBJ2-1, the V gene TRBV7-9; TCRdb's D gene call, TRBD1, goes unchecked for lack of DNA. The germline CDR1 and CDR2 sequences are SEHNR and FQNEAQ (reference sequence). The CDR3 length is 17 residues. CDR3 amino acids: CASSLYPPGTGTSEQFF.

The genes are TRBV29-1 and TRBJ1-1; the TCRdb call, TRBD1, lacks DNA for checking. Per the germline V gene, CDR1 is SQVTM and CDR2 is ANQGSEA. CDR3 length: 14 amino acids. CDR3: CSGSLGGADTEAFF.